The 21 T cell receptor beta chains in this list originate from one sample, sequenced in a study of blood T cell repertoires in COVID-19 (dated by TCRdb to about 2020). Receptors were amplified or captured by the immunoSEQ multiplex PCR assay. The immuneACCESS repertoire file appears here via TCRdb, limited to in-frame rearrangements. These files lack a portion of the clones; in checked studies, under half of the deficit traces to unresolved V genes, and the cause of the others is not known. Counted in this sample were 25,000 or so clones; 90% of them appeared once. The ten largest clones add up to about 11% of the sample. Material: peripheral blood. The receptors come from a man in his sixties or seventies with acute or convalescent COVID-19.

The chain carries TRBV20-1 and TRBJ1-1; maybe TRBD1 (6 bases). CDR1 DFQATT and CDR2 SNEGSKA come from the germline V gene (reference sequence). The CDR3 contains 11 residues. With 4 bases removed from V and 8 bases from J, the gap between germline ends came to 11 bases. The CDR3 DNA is TGCAGTGCTACCGGACAGAGAGAAGCTTTCTTT. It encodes CSATGQREAFF.

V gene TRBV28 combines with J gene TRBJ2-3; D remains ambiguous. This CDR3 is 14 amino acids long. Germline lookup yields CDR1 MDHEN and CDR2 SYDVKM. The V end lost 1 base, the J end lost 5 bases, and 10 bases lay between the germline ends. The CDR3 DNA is TGTGCCAGCAGTTTATTTCCCCAATTAGATACGCAGTATTTT. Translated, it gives CASSLFPQLDTQYF.

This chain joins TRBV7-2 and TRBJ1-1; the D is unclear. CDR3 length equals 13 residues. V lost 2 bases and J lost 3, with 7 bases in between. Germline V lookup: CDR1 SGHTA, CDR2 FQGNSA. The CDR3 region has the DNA TGTGCCAGCAGCTTAACCCAGGACACTGAAGCTTTCTTT. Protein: CASSLTQDTEAFF.

CDR3 amino acids: CASSPRQDRGTEAFF. For the CDR3, the DNA is TGTGCCAGTAGTCCCCGACAGGACAGAGGCACTGAAGCTTTCTTT. The rearrangement joins TRBV19 to TRBJ1-1, with D possibly matching TRBD1 (6 bases). V lost 5 bases and J 4 bases, leaving 17 bases between the germline ends. The CDR3 loop spans 15 amino acids. From germline, CDR1 is LNHDA and CDR2 SQIVND (reference sequence). The variable domain in full, with the rest retrieved from reference TRBV19 and TRBJ1-1, is DGGITQSPKYLFRKEGQNVTLSCEQNLNHDAMYWYRQDPGQGLRLIYYSQIVNDFQKGDIAEGYSVSREKKESFPLTVTSAQKNPTAFYLCASSPRQDRGTEAFFGQGTRLTVV.

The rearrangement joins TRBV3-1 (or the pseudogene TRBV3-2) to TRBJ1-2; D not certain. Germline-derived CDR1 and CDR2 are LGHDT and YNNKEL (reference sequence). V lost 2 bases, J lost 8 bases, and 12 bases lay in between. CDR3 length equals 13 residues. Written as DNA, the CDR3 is TGTGCCAGCAGCCAAATGACGGCACAGGGCTACACCTTC. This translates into CASSQMTAQGYTF.

The CDR3 region is CASSLADRGWTEAFF. The DNA for the CDR3 is TGCGCCAGCAGCTTGGCCGACAGGGGATGGACTGAAGCTTTCTTT. The rearrangement links TRBV5-1 to TRBJ1-1; 8 bases are a match to TRBD1. The CDR3 consists of 15 residues. Germline CDR1 SGHRS, CDR2 YFSETQ. Trimming at V came to 0 bases and at J to 5 bases, leaving 6 bases not matched to a gene.

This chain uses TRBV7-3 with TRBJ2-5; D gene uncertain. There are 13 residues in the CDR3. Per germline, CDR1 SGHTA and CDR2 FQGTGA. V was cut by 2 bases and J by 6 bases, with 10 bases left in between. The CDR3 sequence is CASSLEVDQTQYF. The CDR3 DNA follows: TGTGCCAGCAGCTTAGAGGTCGATCAGACCCAGTACTTC.

CDR3 region: CATSRDRGMTTYEQYF. DNA of the CDR3: TGTGCCACCAGCAGAGATCGGGGGATGACCACCTACGAGCAGTACTTC. The chain recombines TRBV15 with TRBJ2-7; a possible D gene is TRBD2 (6 bases). The V gene lost 0 bases and the J gene lost 2 bases, with 14 bases spanning the gap. Germline V gives CDR1 LNHNV, CDR2 YYDKDF (reference sequence). The CDR3 runs 16 residues.

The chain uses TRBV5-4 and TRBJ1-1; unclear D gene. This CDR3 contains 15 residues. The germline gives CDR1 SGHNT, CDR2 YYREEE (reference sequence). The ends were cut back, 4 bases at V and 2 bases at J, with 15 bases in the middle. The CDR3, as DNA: TGTGCCAGCAGCCTGGGGAGCCCGGGAAACACTGAAGCTTTCTTT. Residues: CASSLGSPGNTEAFF.

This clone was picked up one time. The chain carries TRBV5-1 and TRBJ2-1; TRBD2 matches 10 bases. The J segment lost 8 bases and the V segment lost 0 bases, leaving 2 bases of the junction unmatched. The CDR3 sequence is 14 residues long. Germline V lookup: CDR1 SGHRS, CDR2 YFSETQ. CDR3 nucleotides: TGCGCCAGCAGCTTGGGAGGGACTAGCGATGAGCAGTTCTTC. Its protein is CASSLGGTSDEQFF.

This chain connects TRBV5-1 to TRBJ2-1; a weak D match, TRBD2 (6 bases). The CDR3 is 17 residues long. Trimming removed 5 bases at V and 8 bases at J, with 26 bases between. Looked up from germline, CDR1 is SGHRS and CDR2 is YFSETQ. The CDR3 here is CASRRGAGWGDFDEQFF. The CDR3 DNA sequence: TGCGCCAGCAGGAGGGGAGCGGGCTGGGGGGATTTCGATGAGCAGTTCTTC.

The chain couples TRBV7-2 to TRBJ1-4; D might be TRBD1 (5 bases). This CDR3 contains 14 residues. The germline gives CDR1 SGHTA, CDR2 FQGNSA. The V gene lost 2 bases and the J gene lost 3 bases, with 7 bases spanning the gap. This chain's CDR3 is CASSLRGANEKLFF. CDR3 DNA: TGTGCCAGCAGCTTACGGGGGGCTAATGAAAAACTGTTTTTT.

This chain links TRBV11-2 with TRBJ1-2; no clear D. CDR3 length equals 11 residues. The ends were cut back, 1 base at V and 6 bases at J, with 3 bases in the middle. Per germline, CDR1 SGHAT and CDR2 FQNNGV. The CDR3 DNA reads TGTGCCAGCAGCTTAGTAGATGGCTACACCTTC. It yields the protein CASSLVDGYTF.

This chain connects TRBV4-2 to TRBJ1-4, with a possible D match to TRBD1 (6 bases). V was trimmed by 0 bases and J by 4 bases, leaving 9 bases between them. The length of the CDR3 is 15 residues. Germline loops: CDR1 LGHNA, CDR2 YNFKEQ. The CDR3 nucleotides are TGTGCCAGCAGCCAAGATAGGGGGGGTAATGAAAAACTGTTTTTT. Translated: CASSQDRGGNEKLFF.

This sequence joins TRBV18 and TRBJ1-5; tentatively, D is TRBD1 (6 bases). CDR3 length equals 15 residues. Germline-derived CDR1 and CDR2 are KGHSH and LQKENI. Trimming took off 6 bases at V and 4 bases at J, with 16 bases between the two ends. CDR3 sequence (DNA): TGTGCCAGCTCGCCAGACAGGACTCCAAATCAGCCCCAGCATTTT. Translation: CASSPDRTPNQPQHF.

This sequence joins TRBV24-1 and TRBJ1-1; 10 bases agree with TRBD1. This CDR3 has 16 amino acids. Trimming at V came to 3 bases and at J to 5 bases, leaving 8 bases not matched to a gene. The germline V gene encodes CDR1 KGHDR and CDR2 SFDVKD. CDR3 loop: CATSDTRQGASTEAFF. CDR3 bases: TGTGCCACCAGTGATACAAGACAGGGGGCCTCGACTGAAGCTTTCTTT.

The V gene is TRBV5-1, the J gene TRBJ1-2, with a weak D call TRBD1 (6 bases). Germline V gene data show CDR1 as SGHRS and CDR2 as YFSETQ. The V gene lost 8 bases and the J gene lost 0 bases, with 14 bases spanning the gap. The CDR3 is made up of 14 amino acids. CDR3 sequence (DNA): TGCGCCAGTTCAGGGACAACCCCTAACTATGGCTACACCTTC. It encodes CASSGTTPNYGYTF.

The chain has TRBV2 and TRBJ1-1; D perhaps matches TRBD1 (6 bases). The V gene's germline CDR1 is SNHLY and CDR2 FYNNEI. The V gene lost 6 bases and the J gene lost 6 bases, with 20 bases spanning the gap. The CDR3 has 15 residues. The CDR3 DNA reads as TGTGCCAGCAGCCTTCAGTTCGGGCAGGGGCCTGAAGCTTTCTTT. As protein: CASSLQFGQGPEAFF.

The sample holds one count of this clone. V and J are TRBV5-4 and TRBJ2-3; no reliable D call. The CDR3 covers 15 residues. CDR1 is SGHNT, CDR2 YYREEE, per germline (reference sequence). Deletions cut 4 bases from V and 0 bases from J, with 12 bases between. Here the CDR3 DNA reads TGTGCCAGCAGCCCAGAGGTTGCAAGCACAGATACGCAGTATTTT. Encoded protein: CASSPEVASTDTQYF.

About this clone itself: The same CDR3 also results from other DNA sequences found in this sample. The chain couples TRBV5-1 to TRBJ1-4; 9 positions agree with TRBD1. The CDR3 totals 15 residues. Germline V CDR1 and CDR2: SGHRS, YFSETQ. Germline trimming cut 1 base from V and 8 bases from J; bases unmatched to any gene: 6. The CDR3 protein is CASSLLQGAGEKLFF. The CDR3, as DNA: TGCGCCAGCAGCTTGCTACAGGGGGCTGGAGAAAAACTGTTTTTT.

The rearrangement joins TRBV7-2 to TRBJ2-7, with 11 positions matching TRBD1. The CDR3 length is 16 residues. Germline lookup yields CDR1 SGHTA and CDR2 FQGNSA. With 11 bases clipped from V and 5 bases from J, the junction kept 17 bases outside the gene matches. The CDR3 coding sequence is TGTGCCTGCGGCTTGAGACCGGGACAGGGGGTCGACGAGCAGTACTTC. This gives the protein CACGLRPGQGVDEQYF.